This passage covers 10 T cell receptor beta chains from one sample sequenced in a study of T cell changes during pregnancy in multiple sclerosis (dated 2019 in TCRdb). To prepare the library, the immunoSEQ multiplex PCR assay was applied. The clones in this table, taken by TCRdb from immuneACCESS, are in-frame only. Not every clone is retained; where verified, under half of the shortfall comes from an unresolved V gene, and the cause of the rest is unknown. The sample table contains 40,000 to 45,000 clones; only one count was recorded for roughly 94% of them. About 1.8% of the sample is in the top ten clones. Sequencing was performed on peripheral blood, taken in the third trimester of pregnancy. These TCRs come from a female donor with multiple sclerosis, enrolled in a pregnancy study.

The chain couples TRBV28 to TRBJ2-2; D unresolved. This CDR3 has 12 amino acids. Trimming took off 4 bases at V and 4 bases at J, with 4 bases between the two ends. Germline lookup yields CDR1 MDHEN and CDR2 SYDVKM. The chain's CDR3 is CASSSSTGELFF. In DNA, the CDR3 is TGTGCCAGCAGTTCGAGCACCGGGGAGCTGTTTTTT. Combining the CDR3 with reference TRBV28 and TRBJ2-2 gives the whole variable domain DVKVTQSSRYLVKRTGEKVFLECVQDMDHENMFWYRQDPGLGLRLIYFSYDVKMKEKGDIPEGYSVSREKKERFSLILESASTNQTSMYLCASSSSTGELFFGEGSRLTVL.

V usage is TRBV2 and J usage is TRBJ1-2, with 7 bases lining up with TRBD1. The germline gives CDR1 SNHLY, CDR2 FYNNEI. Losses at the gene ends were 5 bases for V and 7 bases for J; bases not matched to a gene: 10. This CDR3 has 14 amino acids. The CDR3: CASSHRDSSFGYTF. The CDR3, as DNA: TGTGCCAGCAGTCACCGGGACAGCTCTTTTGGCTACACCTTC.

The chain is built from TRBV1 and TRBJ2-1; the DNA was not used to check the table's D call, TRBD2. TRBV1 is annotated as a pseudogene. This CDR3 has 16 amino acids. CDR3 coding DNA: TGCACCAGCAGCCAAGATGGGACTAGCGGGAGCAATGAGCAGTTCTTC. This sequence encodes CTSSQDGTSGSNEQFF.

The chain recombines TRBV5-1 with TRBJ2-2; 7 bases align to TRBD2. V was pared by 3 bases and J by 6 bases, with 2 bases of the junction left unmatched. The germline CDR1 and CDR2 sequences are SGHRS and YFSETQ. The CDR3 length is 13 residues. The CDR3, as DNA: TGCGCCAGCAGCTCGGGGGGTCCCGGGGAGCTGTTTTTT. Amino acid sequence: CASSSGGPGELFF.

This clone appeared a single time. This chain links TRBV5-1 with TRBJ2-6, with TRBD1 as a possible D gene (5 bases). V was clipped by 1 base and J by 4 bases, with 12 bases between them. Per germline, CDR1 SGHRS and CDR2 YFSETQ. This CDR3 is built from 16 residues. Here the CDR3 reads CASSLLGAPGANVLTF. CDR3 nucleotides: TGCGCCAGCAGCTTGTTAGGGGCTCCCGGGGCCAACGTCCTGACTTTC.

The CDR3 here is CASSVAASGRAVDTQYF. DNA for the CDR3: TGTGCCAGCAGCGTAGCTGCTAGCGGGAGGGCCGTAGATACGCAGTATTTT. The chain uses TRBV9 and TRBJ2-3; 12 nucleotides agree with TRBD2. Looked up from germline, CDR1 is SGDLS and CDR2 is YYNGEE. V shed 0 bases, J shed 5 bases, and the junction held 7 bases outside the gene matches. CDR3 length equals 17 residues.

This clone occurred once. The chain combines TRBV19 with TRBJ2-7, with D hard to call. Germline V gene data show CDR1 as LNHDA and CDR2 as SQIVND (reference sequence). Trimming shortened V by 4 bases and J by 6 bases, and 10 bases separated the two germline ends. The CDR3 totals 12 residues. The CDR3, as DNA: TGTGCCAGTAGTAGTTTAGTCTCCGAGCAGTACTTC. Protein: CASSSLVSEQYF.

This clone was observed once. V usage is TRBV15 and J usage is TRBJ1-6; 10 bases line up with TRBD1. The trim removed 1 base at V and 7 bases at J, leaving 4 bases unmatched. The germline V gene encodes CDR1 LNHNV and CDR2 YYDKDF (reference sequence). This CDR3 comprises 16 residues. This CDR3 reads CATSRVAGQGNSPLHF. The CDR3 bases are TGTGCCACCAGCAGAGTTGCGGGACAGGGGAATTCACCCCTCCACTTT.

DNA of the CDR3: TGTGCCAGCAGTGAACTACCCGGGAGTTCCTACGAGCAGTACTTC. It yields the protein CASSELPGSSYEQYF. The chain uses TRBV6-1 and TRBJ2-7, with D perhaps TRBD2 (6 bases). V lost 2 bases and J 1 base, leaving 12 bases between the germline ends. Germline lookup yields CDR1 MNHNS and CDR2 SASEGT. This CDR3 has 15 amino acids.

V and J are TRBV4-2 and TRBJ1-5; D might be TRBD1 (5 bases). Looked up from germline, CDR1 is LGHNA and CDR2 is YNFKEQ. The CDR3 loop spans 15 amino acids. V was shortened by 0 bases and J by 4 bases, with 10 bases between the two germline ends. CDR3 residues: CASSQDKGQNQPQHF. The CDR3 DNA is TGTGCCAGCAGCCAAGATAAGGGGCAGAATCAGCCCCAGCATTTT.